Included here is one T cell receptor (beta chain) sequence, with context. The antigen is unknown. These data come from a study of cytomegalovirus exposure and HLA in healthy donors. Study-level findings and limits: According to a later analysis, most TCR beta chains associated with CMV appeared HLA-restricted. A previous analysis found most TCR beta V segments productive roughly 87% or roughly 30% of the time.

CDR3 length: 14 residues. The V gene's germline CDR1 is LNHNV and CDR2 YYDKDF (reference sequence). V dropped 3 bases and J dropped 1 base, with 4 bases sitting between them. The PCR contained 60 Vbeta and 13 Jbeta primers. The data were produced by immunoSEQ multiplex PCR, yet TCRdb's version contains in-frame clones alone and is incomplete. The sample records fewer than 150,000 clones, approximately 80% being singletons. The gene calls are TRBV15 and TRBJ2-6; D is ambiguous. Sequences were obtained from PBMCs. The TCR was taken from a man in his fifties or sixties in good health and CMV-seronegative. CDR3 sequence reads: CATSRESGANVLTF. The CDR3 DNA follows: TGTGCCACCAGCAGGGAGTCTGGGGCCAACGTCCTGACTTTC.